The rows below give T cell receptor beta chains drawn from one sample of a study of cytomegalovirus exposure and HLA in healthy donors. TCRdb keeps only in-frame clones here, not all; method: immunoSEQ multiplex PCR. The sample has more than 200,000 clones, under 70% seen once. Source material: PBMCs. The receptors derive from a man aged 35-49 years in good health and CMV-seropositive. CDR3s include the opening cysteine and the closing phenylalanine or tryptophan. Fields, in order: CDR3 length, J gene, clone size, V gene, D gene, CDR3 protein, CDR3 DNA. A D gene is named only where the DNA matches it firmly. Clone sizes are given selectively: once, few, many, or a class where the clone is expanded.

>16|TRBJ1-2|NA|TRBV7-2|NA
CASSLVSQARGYGYTF
TGTGCCAGCAGCTTAGTGAGCCAGGCAAGGGGCTATGGCTACACCTTC
>15|TRBJ2-7|NA|TRBV7-9|TRBD2
CASSQAGGQVYEQYF
TGTGCCAGCAGCCAAGCGGGGGGGCAAGTCTACGAGCAGTACTTC
>13|TRBJ2-7|NA|TRBV6-5|NA
CASRSTGVYEQYF
TGTGCCAGCAGGTCGACGGGGGTCTACGAGCAGTACTTC
>15|TRBJ1-1|NA|TRBV5-3|NA
CARSFPRDMNTEAFF
TGTGCCAGAAGTTTTCCCAGGGACATGAACACTGAAGCTTTCTTT
>15|TRBJ1-4|NA|TRBV7-9|TRBD1
CASSSTGAVREKLFF
TGTGCCAGCAGCTCAACAGGGGCGGTTCGTGAAAAACTGTTTTTT
>16|TRBJ2-2|NA|TRBV7-9|NA
CSSSFSGRTNTGELFF
TGTTCCAGCAGCTTTAGCGGCAGAACTAACACCGGGGAGCTGTTTTTT
>15|TRBJ2-1|once|TRBV7-9|NA
CASSLSASSYNEQFF
TGTGCCAGCAGCTTATCTGCGAGCTCCTACAATGAGCAGTTCTTC
>15|TRBJ2-7|NA|TRBV4-2|TRBD1
CASSQEGTAAYEQYF
TGTGCCAGCAGCCAAGAAGGGACAGCGGCCTACGAGCAGTACTTC
>15|TRBJ2-2|few|TRBV5-1|NA
CASSLAQGNSMRLFF
TGCGCCAGCAGCTTGGCGCAGGGAAACTCAATGCGGCTGTTTTTT
>15|TRBJ1-3|NA|TRBV7-8|NA
CASSLTSGTGNTIYF
TGTGCCAGCAGCCTTACATCGGGAACTGGGAACACCATATATTTT
>13|TRBJ2-3|NA|TRBV2|NA
CASSELSTDTQYF
TGTGCCAGCAGTGAACTAAGCACAGATACGCAGTATTTT
>11|TRBJ2-7|NA|TRBV5-6|NA
CASGTQGEQYF
TGTGCCAGCGGGACACAGGGCGAGCAGTACTTC
>14|TRBJ2-3|once|TRBV6-5|TRBD2
CASSYSGGTDTQYF
TGTGCCAGCAGTTACAGCGGGGGGACAGATACGCAGTATTTT
>14|TRBJ2-3|NA|TRBV5-4|TRBD2
CASSRRGGSDTQYF
TGTGCCAGCAGCCGGCGGGGGGGGTCAGATACGCAGTATTTT
>15|TRBJ1-2|NA|TRBV6-5|TRBD1
CASSRMGDRGHGYTF
TGTGCCAGCAGTCGAATGGGGGACAGGGGGCATGGCTACACCTTC
>18|TRBJ1-2|NA|TRBV10-3|NA
CAIEGGPAGGSNNYGYTF
TGTGCCATCGAGGGGGGGCCCGCGGGGGGCTCAAATAACTATGGCTACACCTTC
>14|TRBJ2-7|few|TRBV19|TRBD1
CASSTGQGGYEQYF
TGTGCCAGTAGCACGGGACAGGGAGGCTACGAGCAGTACTTC
>16|TRBJ2-7|few|TRBV25-1|NA
CASSDLRQGRDYEQYF
TGTGCCAGCAGTGACCTCCGACAGGGGAGGGACTACGAGCAGTACTTC
>12|TRBJ2-7|once|TRBV11-2|NA
CASSQGLLEQYF
TGTGCCAGCAGTCAGGGTCTCCTCGAGCAGTACTTC
>12|TRBJ2-3|NA|TRBV19|NA
CASGTFTDTQYF
TGTGCCAGTGGGACTTTCACAGATACGCAGTATTTT
>16|TRBJ2-6|NA|TRBV9|NA
CASSPRQAPGANVLTF
TGTGCCAGCAGCCCCCGACAGGCTCCCGGGGCCAACGTCCTGACTTTC
>15|TRBJ2-7|NA|TRBV4-1|TRBD1
CASSQDYTGAYEQYF
TGCGCCAGCAGCCAAGATTACACAGGGGCCTACGAGCAGTACTTC
>16|TRBJ2-3|NA|TRBV10-1|TRBD2
CASSERRLAGLDTQYF
TGCGCCAGCAGTGAGAGAAGGCTAGCGGGCCTGGATACGCAGTATTTT
>15|TRBJ2-1|NA|TRBV6-5|TRBD2
CASSPTSGGAGEQFF
TGTGCCAGCAGCCCTACTAGCGGGGGGGCCGGGGAGCAGTTCTTC
>13|TRBJ2-2|NA|TRBV6-5|NA
CASSSLYTGELFF
TGTGCCAGCAGTTCACTATACACCGGGGAGCTGTTTTTT
>13|TRBJ2-7|NA|TRBV11-2|TRBD1
CASSSRTGVEQYF
TGTGCCAGCAGCAGTCGGACAGGGGTCGAGCAGTACTTC
>13|TRBJ2-2|NA|TRBV6-1|NA
CASSRPAVGELFF
TGTGCCAGCAGTCGACCTGCGGTCGGGGAGCTGTTTTTT
>13|TRBJ1-6|few|TRBV14|TRBD1
CASSQTGNSPLHF
TGTGCCAGCAGCCAGACAGGGAATTCACCCCTCCACTTT
>13|TRBJ1-1|NA|TRBV13|NA
CASSLVRAAEAFF
TGTGCCAGCAGCTTAGTCAGGGCCGCTGAAGCTTTCTTT
>16|TRBJ2-7|NA|TRBV14|NA
CASSQVSWQGRHEQYF
TGTGCCAGCAGCCAAGTATCATGGCAGGGGCGACACGAGCAGTACTTC
>13|TRBJ2-3|once|TRBV28|TRBD1
CASSGQGIDTQYF
TGTGCCAGCAGTGGACAGGGGATAGATACGCAGTATTTT
>15|TRBJ2-7|NA|TRBV6-5|NA
CASSSQGRGTYEQYF
TGTGCCAGCAGTTCCCAGGGGCGGGGGACCTACGAGCAGTACTTC
>15|TRBJ1-1|once|TRBV7-2|NA
CASSLWGGTNTEAFF
TGTGCCAGCAGCTTATGGGGAGGAACGAACACTGAAGCTTTCTTT
>12|TRBJ1-1|few|TRBV29-1|NA
CSVARGNTEAFF
TGCAGCGTTGCCAGGGGGAACACTGAAGCTTTCTTT
>15|TRBJ1-1|few|TRBV7-8|NA
CASSFQPQGISEAFF
TGTGCCAGCAGCTTCCAACCCCAGGGAATCTCTGAAGCTTTCTTT
>15|TRBJ2-6|NA|TRBV5-6|TRBD2
CASSGLGPGANVLTF
TGTGCCAGCAGCGGACTAGGCCCTGGGGCCAACGTCCTGACTTTC